One and the same sample provided the 24 T cell receptor beta chains below, sequenced in a study of graft-versus-host responses after intestinal transplantation. Using immunoSEQ multiplex PCR, the repertoire was profiled, and TCRdb retains in-frame clones only, with some absent. Of 90,000 to 100,000 clones detected, more than 70% appear once; the ten largest clones hold approximately 1.5%. Source: PBMCs, taken 255 days after intestinal transplant. The receptors shown here come from a human patient who received an intestinal transplant, so some T cells may come from the graft donor.

This clone was recorded only once. The chain carries TRBV19 and TRBJ1-6; perhaps TRBD1 as D (6 bases). CDR1 LNHDA and CDR2 SQIVND come from the germline V gene (reference sequence). Trimming pared 4 bases from V and 7 bases from J, leaving 14 bases between. The CDR3 contains 15 residues. The CDR3 loop is CASSKRDNLNSPLHF. CDR3 DNA: TGTGCCAGTAGTAAGCGGGACAACCTGAATTCACCCCTCCACTTT.

In its sample, this clone was seen a few times. The chain has TRBV19 and TRBJ1-1; D is perhaps TRBD1 (6 bases). The germline gives CDR1 LNHDA, CDR2 SQIVND (reference sequence). The CDR3 has 13 amino acids. V was shortened by 6 bases and J by 5 bases, with 13 bases between the two germline ends. CDR3 nucleotide sequence: TGTGCCAGTAGATGGGGGCAAGTAACTGAAGCTTTCTTT. Translated: CASRWGQVTEAFF.

This chain connects TRBV7-3 to TRBJ1-6; possibly TRBD1 for D (6 bases). Between the trimmed V and J ends, which lost 0 bases and 7 bases, there was a span of 10 bases. Germline values: CDR1 SGHTA, CDR2 FQGTGA. The CDR3 consists of 15 residues. CDR3 loop: CASSLTRDKNSPLHF. In DNA form, the CDR3 reads TGTGCCAGCAGCTTAACCCGGGACAAGAATTCACCCCTCCACTTT.

This clone was seen more than once but under ten times. The rearrangement joins TRBV15 to TRBJ1-3; 8 bases are a match to TRBD1. The germline gives CDR1 LNHNV, CDR2 YYDKDF (reference sequence). Unmatched junction bases numbered 7, after V lost 9 bases and J lost 3 bases. This CDR3 contains 14 residues. The CDR3 loop reads CATRVDRDGNTIYF. The DNA of the CDR3 is TGTGCCACTAGAGTGGACAGGGATGGAAACACCATATATTTT.

The gene calls are TRBV19 and TRBJ2-1, with D perhaps matching TRBD1 or TRBD2 (7 bases each). The ends were cut back, 5 bases at V and 7 bases at J, with 12 bases in the middle. Germline V gene sequence: CDR1 LNHDA, CDR2 SQIVND (reference sequence). The CDR3 is 13 amino acids. The CDR3: CASSSQGGNEQFF. The CDR3 coding sequence is TGTGCCAGTAGTTCGCAGGGGGGGAATGAGCAGTTCTTC. Filled out from reference TRBV19 and TRBJ2-1, the complete variable domain reads DGGITQSPKYLFRKEGQNVTLSCEQNLNHDAMYWYRQDPGQGLRLIYYSQIVNDFQKGDIAEGYSVSREKKESFPLTVTSAQKNPTAFYLCASSSQGGNEQFFGPGTRLTVL.

This clone was observed once. The V call is TRBV27, the J call TRBJ1-4; D is ambiguous. Trimming took off 10 bases at V and 6 bases at J, with 15 bases between the two ends. The V gene's germline CDR1 is MNHEY and CDR2 SMNVEV (reference sequence). This CDR3 is built from 13 residues. This CDR3 reads CATGPLLYEKLFF. CDR3 in DNA: TGTGCCACCGGCCCCTTGCTCTATGAAAAACTGTTTTTT.

J is TRBJ2-1 and V is TRBV5-1; D unresolved. This CDR3 region has 13 residues. The germline V gene encodes CDR1 SGHRS and CDR2 YFSETQ. V lost 0 bases to trimming and J lost 10 bases, with 11 bases between them. In DNA form, the CDR3 reads TGCGCCAGCAGCTTGGATGGGGTGGACGAGCAGTTCTTC. Protein sequence: CASSLDGVDEQFF.

The chain recombines TRBV27 with TRBJ2-5; D call uncertain. Between the trimmed V and J ends, which lost 2 bases and 4 bases, there was a span of 11 bases. CDR1 and CDR2 from the germline V gene are MNHEY and SMNVEV (reference sequence). CDR3 length equals 14 residues. The CDR3 sequence is CASSLSGFGETQYF. CDR3 coding DNA: TGTGCCAGCAGTTTAAGTGGTTTCGGAGAGACCCAGTACTTC.

This clone was counted a few times. This chain connects TRBV28 to TRBJ1-5, with a tentative D call TRBD1 (6 bases). The V and J ends lost 6 bases and 2 bases respectively, with 14 bases between them. This CDR3 region has 15 residues. Germline CDR1 and CDR2: MDHEN and SYDVKM. The CDR3 loop reads CASSEGGVRNQPQHF. The CDR3 DNA is TGTGCCAGCAGCGAAGGGGGGGTCCGCAATCAGCCCCAGCATTTT. Full variable domain (remainder filled in from reference TRBV28 and TRBJ1-5): DVKVTQSSRYLVKRTGEKVFLECVQDMDHENMFWYRQDPGLGLRLIYFSYDVKMKEKGDIPEGYSVSREKKERFSLILESASTNQTSMYLCASSEGGVRNQPQHFGDGTRLSIL.

The rearrangement links TRBV6-5 to TRBJ2-2; D may be TRBD2 (5 bases). In germline, CDR1 is MNHEY, CDR2 SVGAGI. V lost 6 bases and J lost 5, with 10 bases in between. The CDR3 loop spans 13 amino acids. CDR3 in amino acids: CASSSRETGELFF. CDR3 DNA: TGTGCCAGCAGCTCAAGGGAGACCGGGGAGCTGTTTTTT.

The rearrangement links TRBV7-8 to TRBJ1-2; 10 positions match TRBD1. Trimming cost V 1 base and J 2 bases; bases outside gene matches: 4. This CDR3 spans 16 amino acids. Looked up from germline, CDR1 is SGHVS and CDR2 is FQNEAQ. CDR3 loop: CASSLVLGQGNYGYTF. In DNA form, the CDR3 reads TGTGCCAGCAGCTTAGTGTTGGGACAGGGGAACTATGGCTACACCTTC.

The J gene is TRBJ2-3, the V gene TRBV27; 9 bases agree with TRBD2. The CDR3 is 16 amino acids. Losses at the gene ends were 3 bases for V and 4 bases for J; bases not matched to a gene: 8. The germline V gene has CDR1 MNHEY and CDR2 SMNVEV (reference sequence). The CDR3 loop is CASSFLPSGTSDTQYF. CDR3 nucleotides: TGTGCCAGCAGTTTTTTGCCTAGCGGGACATCAGATACGCAGTATTTT.

The J gene is TRBJ2-5, the V gene TRBV7-6; 7 nucleotides line up with TRBD1. The CDR3 runs 15 residues. V lost 5 bases and J lost 5; bases outside the gene matches: 11. Germline V lookup: CDR1 SGHVS, CDR2 FNYEAQ. The CDR3 DNA reads TGTGCCAGCAGCCCGCCCTACAGGGGCCGGGAGACCCAGTACTTC. Translated: CASSPPYRGRETQYF.

The rearrangement joins TRBV28 to TRBJ1-4; 9 bases map to TRBD1. The CDR3 totals 16 residues. Germline CDR1 and CDR2: MDHEN and SYDVKM. The V gene end was trimmed by 4 bases and the J gene end by 8 bases; junction bases not matched to a gene: 11. Written as DNA, the CDR3 is TGTGCCAGCAGTTCCTCCGGGACAGGGTTTGGAGAAAAACTGTTTTTT. It encodes CASSSSGTGFGEKLFF.

This clone was seen a single time. The chain couples TRBV5-8 to TRBJ1-1; D call uncertain. V lost 7 bases and J lost 12, with 7 bases in between. Germline V gene lookup returns CDR1 SGHTS and CDR2 YDEGEE. This CDR3 region has 8 residues. The CDR3 DNA reads as TGTGCCAGCGCATTCCCTTTCTTT. This codes for CASAFPFF.

The chain combines TRBV6-6 with TRBJ1-5, with TRBD1 as a possible D gene (6 bases). Germline V CDR1 and CDR2: MNHNY, SVGAGI (reference sequence). Between the trimmed V and J ends, which lost 10 bases and 4 bases, there was a span of 23 bases. The CDR3 totals 16 residues. Written as DNA, the CDR3 is TGTGCCACCTCACGGGGGGGGGCTGGGGGTAATCAGCCCCAGCATTTT. Translated, it gives CATSRGGAGGNQPQHF.

The gene calls are TRBV5-1 and TRBJ2-3, with TRBD2 identical over 16 bases. Germline lookup yields CDR1 SGHRS and CDR2 YFSETQ. Germline trimming cut 6 bases from V and 0 bases from J; bases unmatched to any gene: 13. The CDR3 runs to 20 residues. The CDR3 loop reads CASTHYSGTSGRGSTDTQYF. The DNA of the CDR3 is TGCGCCAGCACCCATTACTCCGGGACTAGCGGGAGGGGCAGCACAGATACGCAGTATTTT.

The chain combines TRBV7-6 with TRBJ2-2, with D perhaps matching TRBD1 or TRBD2 (5 bases each). The CDR3 runs to 16 residues. The ends were cut back, 8 bases at V and 2 bases at J, with 18 bases in the middle. Germline CDR1 and CDR2: SGHVS and FNYEAQ. The CDR3 DNA follows: TGTGCCAGCTGCCCGGGACCCTCGGCCAACACCGGGGAGCTGTTTTTT. Its protein is CASCPGPSANTGELFF.

V gene TRBV4-2 combines with J gene TRBJ2-3; the D is unclear. The CDR3 contains 14 residues. The V gene lost 8 bases and the J gene lost 2 bases, with 14 bases spanning the gap. Germline V lookup: CDR1 LGHNA, CDR2 YNFKEQ. CDR3 region: CASRTSQYTDTQYF. The CDR3 nucleotides are TGTGCCAGCCGGACCTCGCAGTACACAGATACGCAGTATTTT.

The chain carries TRBV28 and TRBJ2-4, with no clear D. V was shortened by 1 base and J by 0 bases, with 7 bases between the two germline ends. CDR3 length: 15 residues. Germline CDR1 MDHEN, CDR2 SYDVKM. The CDR3 spells CASSLSVIAKNIQYF. The CDR3 DNA follows: TGTGCCAGCAGTTTATCGGTAATAGCCAAAAACATTCAGTACTTC.

The gene calls are TRBV2 and TRBJ1-2; D might be TRBD1 (6 bases). Germline V gene lookup returns CDR1 SNHLY and CDR2 FYNNEI. The length of the CDR3 is 14 residues. V was trimmed by 3 bases and J by 8 bases, leaving 16 bases between them. The CDR3 spells CASSEADGGRGYTF. In DNA, the CDR3 is TGTGCCAGCAGTGAGGCAGATGGGGGCCGGGGCTACACCTTC.

The V gene is TRBV27, the J gene TRBJ1-5, with no clear D. Germline V gives CDR1 MNHEY, CDR2 SMNVEV (reference sequence). The CDR3 loop spans 15 amino acids. V dropped 4 bases and J dropped 3 bases, with 13 bases sitting between them. CDR3 residues: CASSYTPLVNQPQHF. CDR3 nucleotide sequence: TGTGCCAGCAGTTATACCCCACTCGTCAATCAGCCCCAGCATTTT.

The chain carries TRBV2 and TRBJ2-4; 7 nucleotides match TRBD2. Germline V gene sequence: CDR1 SNHLY, CDR2 FYNNEI. J lost 3 bases, V lost 4 bases, and 6 bases had no gene match. The CDR3 consists of 15 residues. CDR3 residues: CASSGDAGVKNIQYF. CDR3 sequence (DNA): TGTGCCAGCAGTGGTGACGCGGGAGTCAAAAACATTCAGTACTTC.

V and J are TRBV2 and TRBJ2-7, with 7 nucleotides matching TRBD1. Looked up from germline, CDR1 is SNHLY and CDR2 is FYNNEI. The CDR3 extends over 13 amino acids. Losses at the gene ends were 10 bases for V and 0 bases for J; bases not matched to a gene: 6. CDR3 in amino acids: CANSRGPSYEQYF. CDR3 DNA sequence: TGTGCCAACTCTAGGGGGCCCTCCTACGAGCAGTACTTC.